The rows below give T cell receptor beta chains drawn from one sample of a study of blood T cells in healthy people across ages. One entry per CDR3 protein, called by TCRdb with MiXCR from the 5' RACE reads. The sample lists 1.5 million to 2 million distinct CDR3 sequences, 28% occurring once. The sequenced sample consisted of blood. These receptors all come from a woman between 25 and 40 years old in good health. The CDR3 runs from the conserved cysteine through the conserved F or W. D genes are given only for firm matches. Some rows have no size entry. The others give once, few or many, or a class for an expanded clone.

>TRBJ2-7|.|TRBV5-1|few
CASSLTGGRDEQYF
TGCGCCAGCAGCTTAACCGGGGGCCGCGACGAGCAGTACTTC
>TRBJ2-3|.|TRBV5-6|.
CASSTDRSAQYF
TGTGCCAGCAGCACCGACAGGTCGGCGCAGTATTTT
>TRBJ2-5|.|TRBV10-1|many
CASSESVGQETQYF
TGCGCCAGCAGTGAGTCGGTAGGCCAAGAGACCCAGTACTTC
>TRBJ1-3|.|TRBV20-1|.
CSASFFSGNTIYF
TGCAGTGCTAGTTTTTTCTCTGGAAACACCATATATTTT
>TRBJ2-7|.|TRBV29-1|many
CSVDEGAYEQYF
TGCAGCGTTGACGAGGGGGCCTACGAGCAGTACTTC
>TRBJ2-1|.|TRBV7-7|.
CASSLARQGRLYNEQFF
TGTGCCAGCAGCTTAGCGCGCCAGGGAAGGCTATACAATGAGCAGTTCTTC
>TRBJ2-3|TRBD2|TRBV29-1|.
CSVGIAGGDTQYF
TGCAGCGTGGGGATAGCGGGTGGAGATACGCAGTATTTT
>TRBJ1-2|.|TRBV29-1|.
CSVVSGNYGYTF
TGCAGCGTTGTTTCCGGTAACTATGGCTACACCTTC
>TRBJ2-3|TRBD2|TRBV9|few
CASSVSPGLAKDTQYF
TGTGCCAGCAGCGTTTCTCCGGGACTAGCCAAAGATACGCAGTATTTT
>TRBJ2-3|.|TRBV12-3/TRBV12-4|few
CASRPYRGGDTQYF
TGTGCCAGCAGGCCCTACAGGGGGGGAGATACGCAGTATTTT
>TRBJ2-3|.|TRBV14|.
CASSAGSGLDTQYF
TGTGCCAGCAGCGCCGGGTCTGGGCTCGATACGCAGTATTTT
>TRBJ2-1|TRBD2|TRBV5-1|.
CASMAGTSENEQFF
TGCGCAAGCATGGCCGGGACTAGCGAAAATGAGCAGTTCTTC
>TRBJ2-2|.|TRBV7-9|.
CASSLRTEYTGERFF
TGTGCCAGCAGCTTAAGGACGGAATACACCGGGGAGCGGTTTTTT
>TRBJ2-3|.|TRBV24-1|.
CATSEDSTSTDTQYF
TGTGCCACCAGTGAGGACAGCACTAGCACAGATACGCAGTATTTT
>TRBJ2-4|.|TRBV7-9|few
CASSLEEENIQYF
TGTGCCAGCAGCCTCGAGGAGGAAAACATTCAGTACTTC
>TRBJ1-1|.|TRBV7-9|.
CASSPNKGVNTEAFF
TGTGCCAGCAGCCCTAACAAGGGGGTGAACACTGAAGCTTTCTTT
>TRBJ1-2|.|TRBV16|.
CASSQSFLQVSGYTF
TGTGCCAGCAGCCAATCCTTTCTGCAGGTATCTGGCTACACCTTC
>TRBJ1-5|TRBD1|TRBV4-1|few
CASSQEGTGVRQPQHF
TGCGCCAGCAGCCAAGAGGGGACAGGGGTACGACAGCCCCAGCATTTT
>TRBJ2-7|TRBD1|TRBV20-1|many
CSASRQGVGYEQYF
TGCAGTGCCAGTCGACAGGGGGTAGGGTACGAGCAGTACTTC
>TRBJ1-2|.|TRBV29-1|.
CSVEEGGHYGYTF
TGCAGCGTTGAAGAGGGGGGCCACTATGGCTACACCTTC
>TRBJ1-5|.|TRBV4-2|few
CASSQDKGGQPQHF
TGTGCCAGCAGCCAAGATAAAGGGGGACAGCCCCAGCATTTT
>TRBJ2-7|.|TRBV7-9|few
CASSLEGQPSSYEQYF
TGTGCCAGCAGCTTGGAGGGACAACCCAGCTCCTACGAGCAGTACTTC
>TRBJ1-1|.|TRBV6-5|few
CASRANRATEAFF
TGTGCCAGCAGGGCAAACAGGGCAACTGAAGCTTTCTTT
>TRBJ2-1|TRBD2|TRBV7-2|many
CASSFLAGPYNEQFF
TGTGCCAGCAGCTTCCTAGCGGGCCCCTACAATGAGCAGTTCTTC
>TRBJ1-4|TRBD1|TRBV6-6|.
CASSYSRGQEGNKKLFF
TGTGCCAGCAGTTACTCAAGGGGGCAGGAGGGTAATAAAAAACTGTTTTTT
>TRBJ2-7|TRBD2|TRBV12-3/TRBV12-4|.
CATRIGLAGSYEQYF
TGTGCCACCAGAATTGGACTAGCAGGGTCCTACGAGCAGTACTTC
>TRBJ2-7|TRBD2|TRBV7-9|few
CASRETSGNSDEQYF
TGTGCCAGCAGGGAAACTAGCGGGAATTCGGACGAGCAGTACTTC
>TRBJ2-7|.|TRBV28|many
CAGGSVHEQYF
TGTGCCGGTGGAAGTGTCCACGAGCAGTACTTC
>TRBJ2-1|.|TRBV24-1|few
CATSEYENEQFF
TGTGCCACCAGTGAGTATGAAAATGAGCAGTTCTTC
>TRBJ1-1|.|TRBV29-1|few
CSVVKGPQGAFF
TGCAGCGTTGTGAAGGGGCCCCAGGGAGCTTTCTTT
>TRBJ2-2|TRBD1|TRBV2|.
CASSAGQGFGELFF
TGTGCCAGCAGCGCCGGACAGGGGTTCGGGGAGCTGTTTTTT
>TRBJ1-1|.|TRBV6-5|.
CASSYSRGFMNTEAFF
TGTGCCAGCAGTTACTCCCGGGGTTTTATGAACACTGAAGCTTTCTTT
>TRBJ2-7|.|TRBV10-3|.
CAISADGAYEQYF
TGTGCCATCAGTGCAGACGGGGCCTACGAGCAGTACTTC
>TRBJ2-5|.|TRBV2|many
CASNRGLQETQYF
TGTGCCAGCAATCGGGGGTTACAAGAGACCCAGTACTTC
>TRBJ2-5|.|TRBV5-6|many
CASSLAGADETQYF
TGTGCCAGCAGCTTGGCCGGGGCAGATGAGACCCAGTACTTC
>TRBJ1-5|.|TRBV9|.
CASSGAEGGQPQHF
TGTGCCAGCAGCGGGGCTGAGGGCGGTCAGCCCCAGCATTTT
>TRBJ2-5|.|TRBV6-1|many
CASMGETQYF
TGTGCCAGCATGGGGGAGACCCAGTACTTC
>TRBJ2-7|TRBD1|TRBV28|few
CASSGQGYGRQYF
TGTGCCAGCAGCGGACAGGGATACGGTCGGCAGTACTTC
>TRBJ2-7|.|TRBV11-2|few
CASSFSLGQTSYEQYF
TGTGCCAGCAGCTTTAGTTTAGGGCAGACCTCCTACGAGCAGTACTTC
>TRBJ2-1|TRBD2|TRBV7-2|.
CASSDSGSRVYNEQFF
TGTGCCAGCAGTGACAGCGGGAGTCGGGTATACAATGAGCAGTTCTTC
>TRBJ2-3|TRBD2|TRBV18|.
CASSPLSRAGETDTQYF
TGTGCCAGCTCACCCCTTAGCCGAGCGGGAGAGACAGATACGCAGTATTTT
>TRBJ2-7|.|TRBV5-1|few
CASSLEGRLNEQYF
TGCGCCAGCAGCTTGGAGGGCAGGTTGAACGAGCAGTACTTC
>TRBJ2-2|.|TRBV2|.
CASSERISGELFF
TGTGCCAGCAGTGAAAGAATCTCCGGGGAGCTGTTTTTT
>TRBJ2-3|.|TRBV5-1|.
CASSLAGGPLPDTQYF
TGCGCCAGCAGCTTGGCCGGCGGCCCACTTCCAGATACGCAGTATTTT
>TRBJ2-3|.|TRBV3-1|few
CASSLDFITDTQYF
TGTGCCAGCAGCCTAGATTTTATCACAGATACGCAGTATTTT
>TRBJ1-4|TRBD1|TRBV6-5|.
CASRGARGQGEKLFF
TGTGCCAGCAGAGGAGCGCGGGGACAGGGGGAAAAACTGTTTTTT